This TCR beta chain was identified in a study of T cell responses to AZD1222 COVID-19 vaccine. Overall study results and limits: Repertoires were sampled only after the peak T cell response. White British ancestry dominated among donors, who included more females, and clonal diversity was possibly underestimated.

In the case of this clone: As yet, its antigen is unknown.

Losses at the gene ends were 5 bases for V and 4 bases for J; bases not matched to a gene: 8. The CDR3 is 15 amino acids. Germline CDR1 and CDR2: SEHNR and FQNEAQ (reference sequence). Repertoires were generated with immunoSEQ multiplex PCR, while TCRdb's copy carries only in-frame clones and drops some. The sample contains around 130,000 clones, around 89% of which appear only once. The sequence derives from an adult who received the AZD1222 COVID-19 vaccine. The sample consisted of peripheral blood, taken 28 days after the second AZD1222 dose. V usage is TRBV7-9 and J usage is TRBJ1-1; 9 positions match TRBD1. CDR3 residues: CASSPLQGASTEAFF. Here the CDR3 DNA reads TGTGCCAGCAGCCCGCTACAGGGGGCGAGCACTGAAGCTTTCTTT.